A selection of T cell receptor beta chains follows, all from one sample in a study of blood T cell repertoires in COVID-19. Libraries were prepared by immunoSEQ multiplex PCR; TCRdb keeps only in-frame clonotypes and omits some of them. This sample yields around 200,000 clones, of which 65% to 85% are seen a single time; 8.2% belongs to the top ten. Sequenced: peripheral blood. Receptors originate from a woman aged 45-65 years with acute or convalescent COVID-19. Both conserved end residues are part of each CDR3. The order of the fields is V gene, clone size, J gene, D gene, CDR3 protein, CDR3 DNA. D genes are given only for firm matches. The size field is filled for only some rows; it gives once, few, many or a size class.

V: TRBV12-3/TRBV12-4
size: NA
J: TRBJ2-7
D: NA
CDR3: CASSPGGYEQYF
DNA: TGTGCCAGCAGTCCCGGTGGCTACGAGCAGTACTTC

V: TRBV24-1
size: NA
J: TRBJ2-7
D: NA
CDR3: CATSPGNYEQYF
DNA: TGTGCCACCAGTCCGGGGAACTACGAGCAGTACTTC

V: TRBV5-6
size: NA
J: TRBJ2-1
D: NA
CDR3: CASSSTAAYNEQFF
DNA: TGTGCCAGCAGCAGTACGGCAGCGTACAATGAGCAGTTCTTC

V: TRBV20-1
size: NA
J: TRBJ2-1
D: TRBD2
CDR3: CSASSGYSYNEQFF
DNA: TGCAGTGCTAGTAGCGGGTACTCCTACAATGAGCAGTTCTTC

V: TRBV18
size: NA
J: TRBJ2-3
D: TRBD1
CDR3: CASSPQGQGADTQYF
DNA: TGTGCCAGCTCACCACAAGGACAGGGGGCAGATACGCAGTATTTT

V: TRBV5-1
size: few
J: TRBJ1-2
D: TRBD1
CDR3: CASNPGSAGTANYGYTF
DNA: TGCGCCAGCAACCCCGGGAGTGCCGGGACAGCAAACTATGGCTACACCTTC

V: TRBV5-6
size: NA
J: TRBJ2-7
D: TRBD1
CDR3: CASSPIRGRSEQYF
DNA: TGTGCCAGCAGCCCGATCAGGGGGCGAAGTGAGCAGTACTTC

V: TRBV10-3
size: NA
J: TRBJ2-7
D: NA
CDR3: CAISGAQESYEQYF
DNA: TGTGCCATCAGTGGAGCACAGGAGTCCTACGAGCAGTACTTC

V: TRBV10-1
size: NA
J: TRBJ1-4
D: NA
CDR3: CASSDSRGTTNEKLFF
DNA: TGCGCCAGCAGTGATTCCCGGGGGACAACTAATGAAAAACTGTTTTTT

V: TRBV5-1
size: NA
J: TRBJ1-5
D: NA
CDR3: CASSLDGTAGQPQHF
DNA: TGCGCCAGCAGCTTGGATGGGACTGCGGGGCAGCCCCAGCATTTT

V: TRBV12-2
size: NA
J: TRBJ2-1
D: NA
CDR3: CASRSTTVTSGNTYNEQFF
DNA: TGTGCAAGTCGCTCCACGACAGTGACTAGCGGGAACACCTACAATGAGCAGTTCTTC

V: TRBV5-1
size: NA
J: TRBJ2-2
D: TRBD1
CDR3: CASSFMTGANTGELFF
DNA: TGCGCCAGCAGCTTCATGACAGGGGCGAACACCGGGGAGCTGTTTTTT

V: TRBV3-1/TRBV3-2
size: NA
J: TRBJ1-6
D: TRBD1
CDR3: CASSQDGQGWAPLHF
DNA: TGTGCCAGCAGCCAAGATGGACAGGGTTGGGCACCCCTCCACTTT

V: TRBV3-1/TRBV3-2
size: NA
J: TRBJ1-1
D: NA
CDR3: CASSLKPGGAEAFF
DNA: TGTGCCAGCAGCCTTAAACCGGGGGGAGCTGAAGCTTTCTTT

V: TRBV9
size: NA
J: TRBJ2-1
D: NA
CDR3: CASSVGSGNEQFF
DNA: TGTGCCAGCAGCGTAGGGAGTGGCAATGAGCAGTTCTTC

V: TRBV5-6
size: NA
J: TRBJ2-5
D: TRBD2
CDR3: CASSLMSSGRGETQYF
DNA: TGTGCCAGCAGCTTGATGAGTAGCGGGAGAGGTGAGACCCAGTACTTC

V: TRBV14
size: NA
J: TRBJ2-3
D: NA
CDR3: CASSQLSSYSTDTQYF
DNA: TGTGCCAGCAGCCAACTCTCTAGCTACAGCACAGATACGCAGTATTTT

V: TRBV18
size: NA
J: TRBJ2-3
D: TRBD2
CDR3: CASMNPSGREADTQYF
DNA: TGTGCCAGCATGAACCCTAGCGGGAGAGAGGCAGATACGCAGTATTTT

V: TRBV2
size: once
J: TRBJ2-3
D: NA
CDR3: CASRGGDTQYF
DNA: TGTGCCAGCAGGGGAGGAGATACGCAGTATTTT

V: TRBV7-6
size: NA
J: TRBJ2-3
D: NA
CDR3: CASSLAGGPTDTQYF
DNA: TGTGCCAGCAGCTTAGCAGGAGGGCCTACAGATACGCAGTATTTT

V: TRBV27
size: NA
J: TRBJ2-3
D: TRBD2
CDR3: CASSPLSGRGRTDTQYF
DNA: TGTGCCAGCAGTCCACTTAGCGGGAGAGGACGCACAGATACGCAGTATTTT

V: TRBV15
size: NA
J: TRBJ2-5
D: TRBD1
CDR3: CATSRVGRQGTQYF
DNA: TGTGCCACCAGCAGAGTGGGGAGACAGGGGACCCAGTACTTC

V: TRBV24-1
size: NA
J: TRBJ2-2
D: NA
CDR3: CATSAQGRNPGELFF
DNA: TGTGCCACCAGTGCACAGGGACGGAACCCCGGGGAGCTGTTTTTT

V: TRBV30
size: NA
J: TRBJ2-1
D: NA
CDR3: CAWSVGRTSSYNEQFF
DNA: TGTGCCTGGAGTGTTGGGAGAACTAGCTCCTACAATGAGCAGTTCTTC

V: TRBV12-3/TRBV12-4
size: few
J: TRBJ2-1
D: NA
CDR3: CASSFTFQGEQFF
DNA: TGTGCCAGCAGTTTCACATTTCAGGGTGAGCAGTTCTTC

V: TRBV28
size: once
J: TRBJ2-7
D: NA
CDR3: CASSLYRTEQYF
DNA: TGTGCCAGCAGTTTATATCGGACAGAGCAGTACTTC

V: TRBV4-2
size: NA
J: TRBJ2-2
D: TRBD2
CDR3: CASSQDLVGGLLNTGELFF
DNA: TGTGCCAGCAGCCAAGATTTGGTGGGAGGGCTTCTAAACACCGGGGAGCTGTTTTTT

V: TRBV5-1
size: once
J: TRBJ2-3
D: TRBD2
CDR3: CASSGGTSGSSVTADTQYF
DNA: TGCGCCAGCAGCGGGGGGACTAGCGGGAGTTCGGTCACTGCAGATACGCAGTATTTT

V: TRBV27
size: NA
J: TRBJ1-1
D: NA
CDR3: CASSLGHRLTEAFF
DNA: TGTGCCAGCAGTTTAGGACATAGGCTGACTGAAGCTTTCTTT

V: TRBV28
size: NA
J: TRBJ1-5
D: NA
CDR3: CASSLSAGNLNQPQHF
DNA: TGTGCCAGCAGTTTATCGGCGGGGAATTTAAATCAGCCCCAGCATTTT

V: TRBV19
size: NA
J: TRBJ2-1
D: TRBD1
CDR3: CASTRRLPFSGQGPSYNEQFF
DNA: TGTGCCAGTACGCGCCGTCTCCCCTTTTCGGGACAGGGGCCTTCCTACAATGAGCAGTTCTTC

V: TRBV28
size: NA
J: TRBJ1-4
D: NA
CDR3: CASSFMGLGVNEKLFF
DNA: TGTGCCAGCAGTTTTATGGGGCTAGGGGTTAATGAAAAACTGTTTTTT

V: TRBV5-1
size: few
J: TRBJ1-2
D: NA
CDR3: CASSLATGSYGYTF
DNA: TGCGCCAGCAGCTTGGCCACGGGGAGCTATGGCTACACCTTC

V: TRBV3-1/TRBV3-2
size: NA
J: TRBJ2-1
D: TRBD2
CDR3: CASSQVLAGVYNEQFF
DNA: TGTGCCAGCAGCCAAGTCTTAGCGGGAGTCTACAATGAGCAGTTCTTC

V: TRBV5-6
size: NA
J: TRBJ2-7
D: NA
CDR3: CASSLEAGNYEQYF
DNA: TGTGCCAGCAGCTTGGAGGCAGGAAACTACGAGCAGTACTTC

V: TRBV5-1
size: few
J: TRBJ2-7
D: NA
CDR3: CASSSGSGGTYEQYF
DNA: TGCGCCAGCAGCTCCGGGTCGGGGGGCACCTACGAGCAGTACTTC

V: TRBV6-5
size: once
J: TRBJ1-5
D: TRBD1
CDR3: CASSSGGRQPQHF
DNA: TGTGCCAGCAGCTCAGGGGGCCGGCAGCCCCAGCATTTT

V: TRBV6-2/TRBV6-3
size: NA
J: TRBJ2-2
D: TRBD2
CDR3: CASSYGGLAGGRPGELFF
DNA: TGTGCCAGCAGTTACGGGGGACTAGCGGGAGGGCGCCCCGGGGAGCTGTTTTTT

V: TRBV5-1
size: once
J: TRBJ2-5
D: NA
CDR3: CASSSTGNVGETQYF
DNA: TGCGCCAGCAGCTCGACAGGAAACGTCGGAGAGACCCAGTACTTC